This record concerns one TCR beta chain sequence. Its antigen is not identified. These data are taken from a study of shared clonotypes between healthy human individuals. For the study at large: The study enrolled two women and a few men aged 18 to 49.

Study-wide results and caveats: Estimated richness values were generally larger in naive subsets than in memory subsets.

The deep-level immunoSEQ assay was used. Some clones are missing from TCRdb's copy, which holds only in-frame ones; the method was immunoSEQ multiplex PCR. In the table there are roughly 120,000 clones, 65% to 75% of which are singletons. CD45RO+ cells went into CD8 memory alongside CCR7-negative CD45RA+ TemRA cells. Material: memory CD8+ T cells sorted from blood. Subset given: CD45RO+ cells pooled with CCR7-negative TemRA cells. This sequence was found in a woman aged 25 to 39 in good health.

CDR3 sequence (DNA): TGTGCCATCAGTGGGCCCGGGGGGAAGAGGTGGGAGCGTGGTGTAGATACGCAGTATTTT. It encodes CAISGPGGKRWERGVDTQYF. V gene TRBV10-3 combines with J gene TRBJ2-3; 7 nucleotides agree with TRBD2. Germline V gene data show CDR1 as ENHRY and CDR2 as SYGVKD. This CDR3 region has 20 residues. Trimming at V came to 4 bases and at J to 5 bases, leaving 24 bases not matched to a gene.